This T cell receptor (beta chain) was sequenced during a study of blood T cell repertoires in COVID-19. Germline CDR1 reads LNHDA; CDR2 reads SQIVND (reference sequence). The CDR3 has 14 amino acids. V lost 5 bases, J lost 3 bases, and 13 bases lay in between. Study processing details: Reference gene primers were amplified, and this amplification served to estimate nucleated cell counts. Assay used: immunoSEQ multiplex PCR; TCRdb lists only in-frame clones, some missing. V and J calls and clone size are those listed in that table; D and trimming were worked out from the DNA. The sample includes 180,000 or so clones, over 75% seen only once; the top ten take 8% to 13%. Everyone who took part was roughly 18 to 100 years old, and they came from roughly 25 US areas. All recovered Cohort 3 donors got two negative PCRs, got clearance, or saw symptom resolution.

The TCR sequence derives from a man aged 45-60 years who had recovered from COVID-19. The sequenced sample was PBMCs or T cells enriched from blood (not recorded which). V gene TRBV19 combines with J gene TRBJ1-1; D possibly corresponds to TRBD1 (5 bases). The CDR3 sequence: CASSQGAGHTEAFF. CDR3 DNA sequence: TGTGCCAGTAGTCAAGGTGCGGGGCACACTGAAGCTTTCTTT. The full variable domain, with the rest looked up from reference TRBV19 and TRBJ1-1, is DGGITQSPKYLFRKEGQNVTLSCEQNLNHDAMYWYRQDPGQGLRLIYYSQIVNDFQKGDIAEGYSVSREKKESFPLTVTSAQKNPTAFYLCASSQGAGHTEAFFGQGTRLTVV.